These T cell receptor beta chains were read from a single sample in a study of blood T cell repertoires in COVID-19. Sequencing used immunoSEQ multiplex PCR; TCRdb keeps in-frame clones, though not all of them. The sample includes about 280,000 clones, about nine tenths of them seen just once. Sequences were obtained from peripheral blood. The receptor set was obtained from a woman aged 30 to 39 with COVID-19, enrolled during active disease. CDR3s include the opening cysteine and the closing phenylalanine or tryptophan. The D gene is left open where the match is weak. Some rows have no size entry. The others give once, few or many, or a class for an expanded clone.

>TRBJ2-7|many|TRBV6-1|TRBD1
CASSEQGVSYEQYF
TGTGCCAGCAGTGAACAGGGGGTTTCGTACGAGCAGTACTTC
>TRBJ2-2|NA|TRBV5-1|TRBD2
CASSLYGEGNTGELFF
TGCGCCAGCAGCTTGTATGGGGAGGGGAACACCGGGGAGCTGTTTTTT
>TRBJ1-2|NA|TRBV3-1/TRBV3-2|NA
CASSQEWGRGGYTF
TGTGCCAGCAGCCAAGAATGGGGGAGGGGTGGCTACACCTTC
>TRBJ2-1|NA|TRBV29-1|TRBD2
CSVGGLFNEQFF
TGCAGCGTTGGGGGACTATTCAATGAGCAGTTCTTC
>TRBJ2-2|NA|TRBV14|TRBD2
CASSRAREVYTGELFF
TGTGCCAGCAGTCGAGCGCGGGAGGTTTACACCGGGGAGCTGTTTTTT
>TRBJ2-1|NA|TRBV5-1|NA
CASSAYSGAYNEQFF
TGCGCCAGCAGCGCCTATAGCGGAGCCTACAATGAGCAGTTCTTC
>TRBJ1-2|few|TRBV28|NA
CASTGQTNYGYTF
TGTGCCAGCACAGGACAGACAAACTATGGCTACACCTTC
>TRBJ1-2|NA|TRBV29-1|NA
CSVGHPQYGYTF
TGCAGCGTCGGACACCCCCAATATGGCTACACCTTC
>TRBJ1-3|NA|TRBV6-2/TRBV6-3|NA
CASSYAGSGNTIYF
TGTGCCAGCAGTTACGCGGGCTCTGGAAACACCATATATTTT
>TRBJ2-1|NA|TRBV19|NA
CASSRSSAPYNEQFF
TGTGCCAGTAGTAGGTCTAGCGCTCCCTACAATGAGCAGTTCTTC
>TRBJ1-6|NA|TRBV11-2|NA
CASSRRGAENSPLHF
TGTGCCAGCAGCCGGCGGGGGGCGGAAAATTCACCCCTCCACTTT
>TRBJ2-7|NA|TRBV7-2|NA
CASSRHSSASATYEQYF
TGTGCCAGCAGCCGCCACTCAAGCGCATCGGCGACGTACGAGCAGTACTTC
>TRBJ2-7|NA|TRBV9|NA
CASSVLGGRGYEQYF
TGTGCCAGCAGCGTCCTCGGGGGGCGTGGGTACGAGCAGTACTTC
>TRBJ2-1|NA|TRBV27|TRBD2
CASSWEGTSGIYNEQFF
TGTGCCAGCAGTTGGGAGGGGACTAGCGGGATTTACAATGAGCAGTTCTTC
>TRBJ1-6|few|TRBV4-2|TRBD1
CASSPQNPGQGYSPLHF
TGTGCCAGCAGCCCTCAAAACCCTGGACAGGGTTATTCACCCCTCCACTTT
>TRBJ1-2|NA|TRBV14|NA
CASSHSDKVYNYGYTF
TGTGCCAGCAGCCACTCAGACAAGGTATACAACTATGGCTACACCTTC
>TRBJ1-6|NA|TRBV5-1|TRBD1
CASSYTDRSSPLHF
TGCGCCAGCAGCTATACGGACAGGTCCTCACCCCTCCACTTT
>TRBJ2-1|NA|TRBV27|NA
CASSLSSGPKGDEQFF
TGTGCCAGCAGTTTATCTAGTGGGCCTAAGGGGGATGAGCAGTTCTTC
>TRBJ1-6|few|TRBV3-1/TRBV3-2|NA
CASSQDGDTKYSPLHF
TGTGCCAGCAGCCAAGATGGGGACACCAAGTATTCACCCCTCCACTTT
>TRBJ2-3|NA|TRBV7-3|NA
CASSAPGDTQYF
TGTGCCAGCAGCGCCCCCGGAGATACGCAGTATTTT
>TRBJ1-6|few|TRBV18|NA
CASASTDDSPLHF
TGTGCCAGCGCTAGCACAGATGATTCACCCCTCCACTTT
>TRBJ1-5|NA|TRBV6-6|TRBD1
CASEGGYSNQPQHF
TGTGCCAGCGAAGGGGGCTATAGCAATCAGCCCCAGCATTTT
>TRBJ1-4|NA|TRBV2|NA
CASRRQASNEKLFF
TGTGCCAGCAGGAGACAGGCGTCTAATGAAAAACTGTTTTTT
>TRBJ1-3|NA|TRBV7-8|NA
CASSPGLQSGNTIYF
TGTGCCAGCAGCCCAGGGTTACAATCCGGAAACACCATATATTTT
>TRBJ1-1|few|TRBV11-2|NA
CASSRPWLGSNTEAFF
TGTGCCAGCAGCCGCCCTTGGTTGGGCAGCAATACTGAAGCTTTCTTT
>TRBJ1-1|NA|TRBV29-1|TRBD1
CSVETGVNTEAFF
TGCAGCGTGGAGACAGGGGTCAACACTGAAGCTTTCTTT
>TRBJ2-1|NA|TRBV27|TRBD2
CASSSAGGPIAYNEQFF
TGTGCCAGCAGTTCGGCGGGAGGGCCCATAGCCTACAATGAGCAGTTCTTC
>TRBJ2-3|NA|TRBV10-3|NA
CAISESGGRGTDTQYF
TGTGCCATCAGTGAGTCTGGGGGGAGGGGGACAGATACGCAGTATTTT
>TRBJ1-2|NA|TRBV30|NA
CAWSPLGRDYGYTF
TGTGCCTGGAGTCCCCTGGGCAGGGACTATGGCTACACCTTC
>TRBJ2-7|once|TRBV29-1|TRBD2
CSGLGGGTYEQYF
TGCAGCGGTTTAGGCGGGGGGACCTACGAGCAGTACTTC
>TRBJ2-7|NA|TRBV9|TRBD2
CASSVGTSRFEQYF
TGTGCCAGCAGCGTAGGGACTAGCCGGTTCGAGCAGTACTTC
>TRBJ2-7|NA|TRBV10-1|TRBD2
CASSETGLAGRQYF
TGCGCCAGCAGTGAGACCGGACTAGCGGGGCGACAGTACTTC
>TRBJ2-7|NA|TRBV5-1|TRBD1
CASSLRDRGTYEQYF
TGCGCCAGCAGCTTGAGGGACAGGGGAACCTACGAGCAGTACTTC